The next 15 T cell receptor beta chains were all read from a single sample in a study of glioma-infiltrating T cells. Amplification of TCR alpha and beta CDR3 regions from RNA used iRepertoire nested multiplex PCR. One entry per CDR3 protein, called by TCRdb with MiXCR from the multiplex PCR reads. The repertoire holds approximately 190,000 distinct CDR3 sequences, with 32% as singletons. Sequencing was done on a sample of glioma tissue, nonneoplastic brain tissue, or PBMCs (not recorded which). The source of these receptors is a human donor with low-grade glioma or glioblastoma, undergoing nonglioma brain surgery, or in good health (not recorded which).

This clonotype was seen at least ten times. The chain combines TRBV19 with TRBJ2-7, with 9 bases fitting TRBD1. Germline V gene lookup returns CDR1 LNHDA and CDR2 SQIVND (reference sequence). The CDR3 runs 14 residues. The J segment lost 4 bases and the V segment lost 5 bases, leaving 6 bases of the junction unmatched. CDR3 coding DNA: TGTGCCAGTAGTTCCGGGACAGGGATGTACGAGCAGTACTTC. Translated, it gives CASSSGTGMYEQYF.

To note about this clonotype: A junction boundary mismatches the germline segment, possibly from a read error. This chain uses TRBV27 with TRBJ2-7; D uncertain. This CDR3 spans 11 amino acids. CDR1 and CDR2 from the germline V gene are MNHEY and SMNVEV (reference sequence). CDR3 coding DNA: TGTGCCAGCAAGTGGTGGTACGAGCGGTACTTC. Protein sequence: CASKWWYERYF.

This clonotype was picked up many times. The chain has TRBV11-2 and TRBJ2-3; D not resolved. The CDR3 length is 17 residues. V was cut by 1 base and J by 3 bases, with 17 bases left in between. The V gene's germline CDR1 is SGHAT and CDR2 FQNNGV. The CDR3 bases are TGTGCCAGCAGCTTAGGAGCTGGGCAGCGAGGAACAGATACGCAGTATTTT. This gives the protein CASSLGAGQRGTDTQYF.

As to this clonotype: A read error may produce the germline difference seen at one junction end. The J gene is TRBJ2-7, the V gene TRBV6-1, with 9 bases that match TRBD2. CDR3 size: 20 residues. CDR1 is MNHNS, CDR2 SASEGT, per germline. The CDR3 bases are TGTGCCATCAGTGACAGAATCTCTAGCGGGAAAACTCCTAGCTCCTACGAGCAGTCCTTC. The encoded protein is CAISDRISSGKTPSSYEQSF.

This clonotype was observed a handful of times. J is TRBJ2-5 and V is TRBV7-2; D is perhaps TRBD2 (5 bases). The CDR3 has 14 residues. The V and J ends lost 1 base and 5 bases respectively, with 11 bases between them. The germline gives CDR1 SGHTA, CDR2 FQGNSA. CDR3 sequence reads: CASSLGLPAETQYF. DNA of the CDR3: TGTGCCAGCAGCTTAGGACTACCGGCCGAGACCCAGTACTTC.

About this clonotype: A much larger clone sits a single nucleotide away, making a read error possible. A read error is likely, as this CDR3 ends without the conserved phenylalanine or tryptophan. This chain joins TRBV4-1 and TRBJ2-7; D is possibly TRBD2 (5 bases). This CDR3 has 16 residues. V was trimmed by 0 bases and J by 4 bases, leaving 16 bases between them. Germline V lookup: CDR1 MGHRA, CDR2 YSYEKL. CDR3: CASSQEEGRRIYEQYL. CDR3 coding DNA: TGCGCCAGCAGCCAAGAAGAGGGCAGGAGAATTTACGAGCAGTACCTC.

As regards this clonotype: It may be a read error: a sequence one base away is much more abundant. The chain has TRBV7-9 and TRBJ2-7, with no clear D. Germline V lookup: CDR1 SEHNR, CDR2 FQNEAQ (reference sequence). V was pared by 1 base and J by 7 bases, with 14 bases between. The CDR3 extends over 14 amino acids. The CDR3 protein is CASSLDTKGNEQYF. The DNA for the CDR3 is TGTGCCAGCAGCTTAGATACCAAGGGCAATGAGCAGTACTTC.

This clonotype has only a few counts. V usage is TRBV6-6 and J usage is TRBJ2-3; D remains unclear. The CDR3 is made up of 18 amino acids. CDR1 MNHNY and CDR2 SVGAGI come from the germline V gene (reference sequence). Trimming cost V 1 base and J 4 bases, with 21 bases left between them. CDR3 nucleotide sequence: TGTGCCAGCAGTTACTTTGGTCTCCAGTCCCTGGGCCCAGATACGCAGTATTTT. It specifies CASSYFGLQSLGPDTQYF.

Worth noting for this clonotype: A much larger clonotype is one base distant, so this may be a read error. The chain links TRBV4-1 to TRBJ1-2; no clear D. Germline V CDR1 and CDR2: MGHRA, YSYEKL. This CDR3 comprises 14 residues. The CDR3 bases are TGCGCCAGCAGCCAAGAAGTCCCGGGCTATGTCTACACCTTC. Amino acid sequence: CASSQEVPGYVYTF.

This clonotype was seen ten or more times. CDR3 amino acids: CASSLQGREKLFF. The CDR3 region has the DNA TGTGCCAGCAGCTTACAAGGGCGAGAAAAACTGTTTTTT. V and J are TRBV7-2 and TRBJ1-4; D is unclear. This CDR3 spans 13 amino acids. CDR1 is SGHTA and CDR2 is FQGNSA in the germline V gene. V shed 2 bases and J shed 8 bases, with 9 bases lying between them.

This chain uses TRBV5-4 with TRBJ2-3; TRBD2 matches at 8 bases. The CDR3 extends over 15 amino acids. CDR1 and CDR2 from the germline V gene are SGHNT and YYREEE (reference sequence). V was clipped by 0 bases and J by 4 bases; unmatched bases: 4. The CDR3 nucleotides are TGTGCCAGCAGCTTGGAAGCGGGAGACGCAGATACGCAGTATTTT. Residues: CASSLEAGDADTQYF.

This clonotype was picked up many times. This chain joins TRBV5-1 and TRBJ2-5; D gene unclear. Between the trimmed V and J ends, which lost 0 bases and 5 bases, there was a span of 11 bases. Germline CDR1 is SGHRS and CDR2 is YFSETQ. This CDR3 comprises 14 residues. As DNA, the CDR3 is TGCGCCAGCAGCTTGGCTGATACCTGGGAGACCCAGTACTTC. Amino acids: CASSLADTWETQYF.

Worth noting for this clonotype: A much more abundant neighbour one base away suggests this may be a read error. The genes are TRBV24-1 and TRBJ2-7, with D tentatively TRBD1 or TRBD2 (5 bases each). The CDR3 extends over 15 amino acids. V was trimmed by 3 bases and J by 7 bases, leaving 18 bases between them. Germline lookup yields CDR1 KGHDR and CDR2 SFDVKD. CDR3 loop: CATSDPGRSYNEQYF. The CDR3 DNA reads TGTGCCACCAGTGATCCGGGGCGCTCCTACAATGAGCAGTACTTC.

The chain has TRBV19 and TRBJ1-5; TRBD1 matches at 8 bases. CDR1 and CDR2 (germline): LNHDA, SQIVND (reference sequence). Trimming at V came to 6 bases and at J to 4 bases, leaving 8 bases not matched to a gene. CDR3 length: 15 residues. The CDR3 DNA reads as TGTGCCAGTAGGGTGACAGGGGATGGTAATCAGCCCCAGCATTTT. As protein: CASRVTGDGNQPQHF.

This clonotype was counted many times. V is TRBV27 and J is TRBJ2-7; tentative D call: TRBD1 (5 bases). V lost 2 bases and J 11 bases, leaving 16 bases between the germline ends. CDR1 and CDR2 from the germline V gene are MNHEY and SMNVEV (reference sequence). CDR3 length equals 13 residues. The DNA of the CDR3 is TGTGCCAGCAGTTTAAATGAGTGGGGCTTCGAGTACTTC. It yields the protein CASSLNEWGFEYF.